Listed below are T cell receptor beta chains from one sample, sequenced in a study of T cells after yellow fever vaccination. TCRdb used MiXCR to reprocess the 5' RACE reads, holding one entry per CDR3 protein. This sample has some 300,000 distinct CDR3 sequences, with approximately 8% found just once. Sample: CD4+ T cells sorted from PBMCs, taken 5 days after the yellow fever booster vaccination. The receptors come from a young man who received the YFV17D yellow fever vaccine. CDR3s include the opening cysteine and the closing phenylalanine or tryptophan.

V gene: TRBV5-1
CDR3 protein: CASSLDRGASPLHF

V gene: TRBV14
CDR3 protein: CASSQDLAGKQYF

V gene: TRBV7-9
CDR3 protein: CASSLSRTGTEETQYF

V gene: TRBV9
CDR3 protein: CASSVGFGTYQETQYF

V gene: TRBV3-1
CDR3 protein: CASSHAGTSGGYEQYF

V gene: TRBV6-1
CDR3 protein: CATYPGTVGAQFF

V gene: TRBV5-1
CDR3 protein: CASSLATGARSEAFF

V gene: TRBV5-6
CDR3 protein: CASSFGGLGAFF

V gene: TRBV12-3/TRBV12-4
CDR3 protein: CASSFAGGGAFF

V gene: TRBV6-5
CDR3 protein: CASSYLTGRRFAEAFF

V gene: TRBV6-1
CDR3 protein: CASSDAPGREYF

V gene: TRBV20-1
CDR3 protein: CSAISSNLAKNIQYF

V gene: TRBV10-2
CDR3 protein: CASSPKAGGSADTQYF

V gene: TRBV7-3
CDR3 protein: CASSSSSLDRTNTEAFF

V gene: TRBV7-8
CDR3 protein: CASSPSGGSFYGYTF

V gene: TRBV7-9
CDR3 protein: CASSRLPPLHF

V gene: TRBV24-1
CDR3 protein: CATSDPRTGTGEEETQYF

V gene: TRBV6-5
CDR3 protein: CASSRTGSLEKLFF

V gene: TRBV27
CDR3 protein: CASSLGLAGYTDTQYF

V gene: TRBV9
CDR3 protein: CASSATTGYTDTQYF

V gene: TRBV5-1
CDR3 protein: CASSFDLSTGELFF

V gene: TRBV7-8
CDR3 protein: CASGTGLGNQPQHF

V gene: TRBV7-9
CDR3 protein: CASSPTDREDGYTF

V gene: TRBV24-1
CDR3 protein: CATSDAYAVRYNEQFF

V gene: TRBV5-1
CDR3 protein: CASSLRSLPDPYEQYF

V gene: TRBV5-4
CDR3 protein: CASSPRGGAKNIQYF

V gene: TRBV30
CDR3 protein: CAWSPSRTGVREQYF

V gene: TRBV7-9
CDR3 protein: CASSQTGTGNTIYF

V gene: TRBV9
CDR3 protein: CASSVESGPRETQYF

V gene: TRBV5-1
CDR3 protein: CASRPESGGNEKLFF

V gene: TRBV27
CDR3 protein: CASSKASTNSPPHF

V gene: TRBV5-5
CDR3 protein: CASRTDTYNEQFF

V gene: TRBV7-3
CDR3 protein: CASSASRSDIQYF

V gene: TRBV6-2/TRBV6-3
CDR3 protein: CASKRTGTVHVLTF

V gene: TRBV20-1
CDR3 protein: CSATPRLAGATDTQYF

V gene: TRBV5-1
CDR3 protein: CASSSTPTTGGDTGELFF

V gene: TRBV9
CDR3 protein: CASRGSGQGGNEQFF

V gene: TRBV7-2
CDR3 protein: CASSTQGLWETQYF

V gene: TRBV18
CDR3 protein: CASLNSGANVLTF

V gene: TRBV12-3/TRBV12-4
CDR3 protein: CASSLGGSLNSPLHF

V gene: TRBV7-2
CDR3 protein: CASSFRVDSLKNTF

V gene: TRBV4-2
CDR3 protein: CASSQDLLDVTSQYF

V gene: TRBV7-2
CDR3 protein: CASSSLLRGEQFF

V gene: TRBV5-1
CDR3 protein: CASSLVAGGGMDTQYF

V gene: TRBV10-3
CDR3 protein: CAISARGGNNEQFF

V gene: TRBV7-2
CDR3 protein: CASSLALAGAETQYF

V gene: TRBV6-5
CDR3 protein: CASSQEGGRRGYTF

V gene: TRBV7-2
CDR3 protein: CASSPGLSGGREETQYF

V gene: TRBV5-5
CDR3 protein: CASSSTRGGNEQFF

V gene: TRBV6-5
CDR3 protein: CASSYSGTEPQHF